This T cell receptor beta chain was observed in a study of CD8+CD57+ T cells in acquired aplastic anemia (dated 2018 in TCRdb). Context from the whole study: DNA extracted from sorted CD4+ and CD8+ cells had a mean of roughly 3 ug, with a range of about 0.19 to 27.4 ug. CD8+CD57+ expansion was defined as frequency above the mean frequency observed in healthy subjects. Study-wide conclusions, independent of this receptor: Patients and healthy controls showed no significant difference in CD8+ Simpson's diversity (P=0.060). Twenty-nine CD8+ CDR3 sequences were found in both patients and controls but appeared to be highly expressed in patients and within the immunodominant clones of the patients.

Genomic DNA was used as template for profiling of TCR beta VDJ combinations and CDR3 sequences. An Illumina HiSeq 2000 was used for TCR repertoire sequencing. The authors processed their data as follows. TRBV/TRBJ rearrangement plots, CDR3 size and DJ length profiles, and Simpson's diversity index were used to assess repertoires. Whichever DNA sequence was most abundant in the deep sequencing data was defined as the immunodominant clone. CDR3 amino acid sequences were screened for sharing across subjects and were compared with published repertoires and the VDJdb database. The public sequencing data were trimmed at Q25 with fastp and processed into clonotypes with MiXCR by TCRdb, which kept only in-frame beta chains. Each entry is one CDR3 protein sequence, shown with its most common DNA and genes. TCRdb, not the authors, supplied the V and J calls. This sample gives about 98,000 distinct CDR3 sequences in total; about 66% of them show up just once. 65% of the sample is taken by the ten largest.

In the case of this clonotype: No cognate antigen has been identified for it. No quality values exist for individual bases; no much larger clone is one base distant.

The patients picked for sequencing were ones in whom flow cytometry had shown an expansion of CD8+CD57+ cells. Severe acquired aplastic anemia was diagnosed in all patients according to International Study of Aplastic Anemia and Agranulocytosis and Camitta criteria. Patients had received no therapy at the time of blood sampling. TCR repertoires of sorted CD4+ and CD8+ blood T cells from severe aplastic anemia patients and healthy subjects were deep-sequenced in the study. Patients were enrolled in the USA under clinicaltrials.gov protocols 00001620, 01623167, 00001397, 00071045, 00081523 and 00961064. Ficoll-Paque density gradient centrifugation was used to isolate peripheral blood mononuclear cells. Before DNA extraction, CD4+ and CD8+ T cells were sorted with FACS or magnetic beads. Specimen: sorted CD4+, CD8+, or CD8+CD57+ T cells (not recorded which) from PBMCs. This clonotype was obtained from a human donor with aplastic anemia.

The base sequence is TGTGCCAGCAGTGTGACTAGCGGGTTAATGGGCGAGCAGTACTTC. Protein translation: CASSVTSGLMGEQYF. In this chain, TRBV2 is recombined with TRBJ2-7; 10 of the junction bases match TRBD2. Reading the germline V gene gives CDR1 SNHLY and CDR2 FYNNEI. V and J are trimmed by 4 bases and 6 bases, and the gene matches miss 9 bases of the junction. CDR3 length: 15 amino acids, cysteine to phenylalanine. Only CDR3 DNA remains: 45 bases, in frame from the first base.